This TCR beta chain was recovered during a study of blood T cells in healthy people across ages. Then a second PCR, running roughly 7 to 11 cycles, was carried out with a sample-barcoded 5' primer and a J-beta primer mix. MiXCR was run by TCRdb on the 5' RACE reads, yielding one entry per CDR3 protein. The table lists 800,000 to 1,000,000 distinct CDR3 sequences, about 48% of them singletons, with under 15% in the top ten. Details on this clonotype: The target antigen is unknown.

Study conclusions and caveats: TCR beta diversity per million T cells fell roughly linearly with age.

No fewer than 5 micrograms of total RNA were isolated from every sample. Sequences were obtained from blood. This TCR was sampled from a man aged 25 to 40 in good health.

CDR3 DNA: TGTGCCAGCAGCTCTACACGCGCGGGGGTTAAGTACTTC. The encoded protein is CASSSTRAGVKYF. The rearrangement links TRBV5-8 to TRBJ2-5, with 7 bases fitting TRBD2. Losses at the gene ends were 3 bases for V and 12 bases for J; bases not matched to a gene: 11. The CDR3 loop spans 13 amino acids. In germline, CDR1 is SGHTS, CDR2 YDEGEE.